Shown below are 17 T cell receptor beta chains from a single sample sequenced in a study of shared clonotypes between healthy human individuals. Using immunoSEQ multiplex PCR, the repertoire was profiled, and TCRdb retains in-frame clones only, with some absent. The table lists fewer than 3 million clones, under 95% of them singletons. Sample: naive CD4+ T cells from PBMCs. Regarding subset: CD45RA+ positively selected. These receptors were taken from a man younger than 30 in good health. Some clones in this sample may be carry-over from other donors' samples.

The CDR3 here is CASSPPGGGGAGVTQYF. The CDR3, as DNA: TGTGCCAGCAGCCCCCCGGGGGGCGGTGGCGCGGGAGTGACCCAGTACTTC. The chain carries TRBV5-4 and TRBJ2-5; tentative D call: TRBD2 (7 bases). The CDR3 is 17 residues long. CDR1 and CDR2 from the germline V gene are SGHNT and YYREEE (reference sequence). Trimming cost V 4 bases and J 7 bases, with 26 bases left between them.

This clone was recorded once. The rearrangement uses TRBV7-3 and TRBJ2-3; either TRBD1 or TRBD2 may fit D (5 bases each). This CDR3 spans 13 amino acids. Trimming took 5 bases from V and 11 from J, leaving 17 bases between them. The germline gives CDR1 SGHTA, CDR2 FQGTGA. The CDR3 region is CASSQRHGDGQYF. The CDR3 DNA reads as TGTGCCAGCAGCCAACGCCACGGGGACGGGCAGTATTTT. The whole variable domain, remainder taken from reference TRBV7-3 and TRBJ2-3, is GAGVSQTPSNKVTEKGKYVELRCDPISGHTALYWYRQSLGQGPEFLIYFQGTGAADDSGLPNDRFFAVRPEGSVSTLKIQRTERGDSAVYLCASSQRHGDGQYFGPGTRLTVL.

The CDR3 DNA is TGTGCCAGCAGCTTGGGAACAGTAACCACAGATACGCAGTATTTT. It translates to CASSLGTVTTDTQYF. The V and J genes are TRBV7-2 and TRBJ2-3; D not certain. CDR3 size: 15 residues. The ends were cut back, 3 bases at V and 2 bases at J, with 12 bases in the middle. The germline V gene has CDR1 SGHTA and CDR2 FQGNSA. The complete variable domain, with remaining parts taken from reference TRBV7-2 and TRBJ2-3, reads GAGVSQSPSNKVTEKGKDVELRCDPISGHTALYWYRQSLGQGLEFLIYFQGNSAPDKSGLPSDRFSAERTGGSVSTLTIQRTQQEDSAVYLCASSLGTVTTDTQYFGPGTRLTVL.

CDR3 nucleotides: TGTGCCAGCAGCTCCGGACAGGGCATCGTTTACGAGCAGTACTTC. It yields the protein CASSSGQGIVYEQYF. The rearrangement joins TRBV5-4 to TRBJ2-7; 8 nucleotides agree with TRBD1. CDR1 and CDR2 (germline): SGHNT, YYREEE (reference sequence). V lost 3 bases to trimming and J lost 4 bases; unmatched junction nucleotides: 9. CDR3 length: 15 residues.

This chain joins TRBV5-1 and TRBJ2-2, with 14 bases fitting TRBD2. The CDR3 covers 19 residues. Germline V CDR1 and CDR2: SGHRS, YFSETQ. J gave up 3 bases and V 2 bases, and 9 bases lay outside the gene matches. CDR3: CASSFRAGLAGVDTGELFF. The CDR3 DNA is TGCGCCAGCAGCTTCCGTGCGGGACTAGCGGGAGTCGACACCGGGGAGCTGTTTTTT. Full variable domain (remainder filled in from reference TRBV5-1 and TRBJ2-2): KAGVTQTPRYLIKTRGQQVTLSCSPISGHRSVSWYQQTPGQGLQFLFEYFSETQRNKGNFPGRFSGRQFSNSRSEMNVSTLELGDSALYLCASSFRAGLAGVDTGELFFGEGSRLTVL.

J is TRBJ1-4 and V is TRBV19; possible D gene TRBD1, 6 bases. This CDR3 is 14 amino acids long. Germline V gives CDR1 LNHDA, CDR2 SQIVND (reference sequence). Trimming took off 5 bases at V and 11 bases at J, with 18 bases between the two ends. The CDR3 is CASSLQGPAAKLFF. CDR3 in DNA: TGTGCCAGTAGTTTGCAGGGGCCGGCCGCCAAACTGTTTTTT.

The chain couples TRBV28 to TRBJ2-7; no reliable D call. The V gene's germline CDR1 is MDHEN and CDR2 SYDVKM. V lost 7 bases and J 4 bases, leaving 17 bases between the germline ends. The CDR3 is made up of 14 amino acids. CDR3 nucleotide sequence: TGTGCCAGCACCCCCGGCGGCTCGCTGTACGAGCAGTACTTC. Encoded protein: CASTPGGSLYEQYF.

The CDR3 DNA reads as TGTGCCAGCAGTTTGGGACAGGGAGGCGATGGCTACACCTTC. Its protein product is CASSLGQGGDGYTF. The rearrangement links TRBV28 to TRBJ1-2, with 9 bases identical to TRBD1. Germline CDR1 reads MDHEN; CDR2 reads SYDVKM. The CDR3 is 14 amino acids. Germline trimming cut 3 bases from V and 6 bases from J; bases unmatched to any gene: 5.

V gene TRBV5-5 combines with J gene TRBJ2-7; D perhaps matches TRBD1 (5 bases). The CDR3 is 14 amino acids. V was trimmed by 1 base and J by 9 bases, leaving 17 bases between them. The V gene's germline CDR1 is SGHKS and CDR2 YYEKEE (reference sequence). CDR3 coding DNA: TGTGCCAGCAGCTTGCCGGACAATCTTGGGCGGCAGTACTTC. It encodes CASSLPDNLGRQYF.

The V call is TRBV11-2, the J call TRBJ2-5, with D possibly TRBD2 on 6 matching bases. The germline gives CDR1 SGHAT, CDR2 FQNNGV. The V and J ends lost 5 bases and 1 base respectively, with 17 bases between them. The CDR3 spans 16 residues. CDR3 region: CASSLRGSGSQETQYF. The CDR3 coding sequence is TGTGCCAGCAGCCTCCGGGGTAGCGGTAGCCAAGAGACCCAGTACTTC.

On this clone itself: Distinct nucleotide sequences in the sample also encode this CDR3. CDR3 loop: CASSLQGPYGYTF. The CDR3 coding sequence is TGTGCCAGCAGTTTACAGGGTCCCTATGGCTACACCTTC. The chain employs TRBV28 and TRBJ1-2; D possibly corresponds to TRBD1 (5 bases). Trimming took off 2 bases at V and 4 bases at J, with 8 bases between the two ends. Germline-derived CDR1 and CDR2 are MDHEN and SYDVKM. CDR3 length equals 13 residues.

The CDR3 bases are TGTGCCGCTCGGGGGGTGGCTAATCAGCCCCAGCATTTT. Translated, it gives CAARGVANQPQHF. The chain couples TRBV28 to TRBJ1-5, with D possibly matching TRBD1 (5 bases). The CDR3 has 13 residues. CDR1 MDHEN and CDR2 SYDVKM come from the germline V gene. Trimming took off 11 bases at V and 4 bases at J, with 15 bases between the two ends. Looking up the rest from reference TRBV28 and TRBJ1-5 gives the full variable domain: DVKVTQSSRYLVKRTGEKVFLECVQDMDHENMFWYRQDPGLGLRLIYFSYDVKMKEKGDIPEGYSVSREKKERFSLILESASTNQTSMYLCAARGVANQPQHFGDGTRLSIL.

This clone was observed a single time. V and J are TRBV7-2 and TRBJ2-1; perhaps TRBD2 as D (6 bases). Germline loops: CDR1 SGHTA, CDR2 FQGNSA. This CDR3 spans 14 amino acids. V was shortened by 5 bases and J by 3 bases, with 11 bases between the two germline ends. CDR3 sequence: CASSPSAHYNEQFF. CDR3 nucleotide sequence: TGTGCCAGCAGCCCTAGCGCTCACTACAATGAGCAGTTCTTC.

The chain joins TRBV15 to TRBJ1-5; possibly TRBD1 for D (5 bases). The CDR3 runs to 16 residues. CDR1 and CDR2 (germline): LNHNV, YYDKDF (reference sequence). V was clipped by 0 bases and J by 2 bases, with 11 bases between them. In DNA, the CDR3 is TGTGCCACCAGCAGAGATACCAGGGCAGGCAATCAGCCCCAGCATTTT. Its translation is CATSRDTRAGNQPQHF.

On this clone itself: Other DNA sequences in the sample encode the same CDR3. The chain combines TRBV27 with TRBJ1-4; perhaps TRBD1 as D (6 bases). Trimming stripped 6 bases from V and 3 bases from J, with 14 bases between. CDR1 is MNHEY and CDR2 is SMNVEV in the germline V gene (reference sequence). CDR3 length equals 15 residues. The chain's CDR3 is CASSLSGAANEKLFF. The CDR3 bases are TGTGCCAGCAGCCTATCGGGGGCAGCTAATGAAAAACTGTTTTTT. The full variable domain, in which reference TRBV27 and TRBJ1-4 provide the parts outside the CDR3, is EAQVTQNPRYLITVTGKKLTVTCSQNMNHEYMSWYRQDPGLGLRQIYYSMNVEVTDKGDVPEGYKVSRKEKRNFPLILESPSPNQTSLYFCASSLSGAANEKLFFGSGTQLSVL.

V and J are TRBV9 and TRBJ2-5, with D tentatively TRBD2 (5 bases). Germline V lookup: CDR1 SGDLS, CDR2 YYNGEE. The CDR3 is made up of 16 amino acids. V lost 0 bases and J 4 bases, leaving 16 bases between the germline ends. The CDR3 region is CASSVGLASAVETQYF. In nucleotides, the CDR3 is TGTGCCAGCAGCGTAGGCCTAGCCTCCGCGGTAGAGACCCAGTACTTC.

The CDR3 DNA reads TGTGCCATCAGTGAGTCGAGAGGGCAGAATGAGCAGTTCTTC. Residues: CAISESRGQNEQFF. This sequence joins TRBV10-3 and TRBJ2-1; TRBD2 is a possible D gene (5 bases). There are 14 residues in the CDR3. Trimming left V 0 bases short and J 7 bases short, with 10 bases between. Germline CDR1 ENHRY, CDR2 SYGVKD.